The clone carrying this T cell receptor beta chain was counted between two and nine times. No antigen is known for it. The CDR3 consists of 14 residues. Trimming cost V 2 bases and J 0 bases, with 8 bases left between them. In germline, CDR1 is MGHRA, CDR2 YSYEKL. A universal primer site and UMIs were added as TCR cDNA was made by 5'RACE template switching. TCRdb fed the 5' RACE reads into MiXCR, producing one record per CDR3 protein. The profile shows approximately 550,000 distinct CDR3 sequences, approximately 12% of them singletons. The sample comes from a study of T cells after yellow fever vaccination. Study results and caveats: Subsequent to the booster, the majority of primary-vaccination clones reappeared (96% CD4, 85% to 90% CD8).

The sequences come from PBMCs, collected on the day of the yellow fever booster vaccination. The origin of this receptor is a man aged 25 to 40 who received the YFV17D yellow fever vaccine. The rearrangement joins TRBV4-1 to TRBJ2-7; possibly TRBD1 for D (5 bases). In DNA, the CDR3 is TGCGCCAGCAGCCAACAACAGGCCTCCTACGAGCAGTACTTC. Translating gives CASSQQQASYEQYF.